A single sample gave rise to the 17 T cell receptor beta chains below, sequenced in a study of T cells in Graves' hyperthyroidism and ophthalmopathy. Researchers took RNA transcripts and amplified the TCR beta CDR3 regions from them. The HTBI set primed first-round TCR CDR3 RT-PCR. MiXCR was run by TCRdb on the multiplex PCR reads, yielding one entry per CDR3 protein. The sample has roughly 400,000 distinct CDR3 sequences, 20% to 25% seen once. Sequencing used blood. The receptors were gathered from a man over 45 with Graves' hyperthyroidism.

A few counts support this clonotype. The chain recombines TRBV7-6 with TRBJ1-1; D is possibly TRBD1 (5 bases). Germline V gene lookup returns CDR1 SGHVS and CDR2 FNYEAQ. Trimming left V 4 bases short and J 2 bases short, with 17 bases between. There are 16 residues in the CDR3. The CDR3: CASSSQEGLGNTEAFF. In DNA form, the CDR3 reads TGTGCCAGCAGCTCCCAAGAGGGGTTAGGAAACACTGAAGCTTTCTTT.

This clonotype was counted a few times. The rearrangement uses TRBV28 and TRBJ2-1, with D possibly TRBD2 on 5 matching bases. The CDR3 sequence is 14 residues long. V gave up 6 bases and J gave up 7 bases, with 16 bases separating them. CDR1 is MDHEN, CDR2 SYDVKM, per germline. The CDR3 DNA reads TGTGCCAGCAGCTGGACTTCGGGTGGGAATGAGCAGTTCTTC. It yields the protein CASSWTSGGNEQFF.

This chain links TRBV11-2 with TRBJ2-7; 7 nucleotides match TRBD1. J lost 5 bases, V lost 2 bases, and 3 bases had no gene match. The CDR3 is made up of 13 amino acids. The germline V gene has CDR1 SGHAT and CDR2 FQNNGV. For the CDR3, the DNA is TGTGCCAGCAGCTTAAGACAGGGTAACGAGCAGTACTTC. Translated, it gives CASSLRQGNEQYF.

The DNA of the CDR3 is TGTGCCAGCAGTGCCGACGCCAGCTCCTACAATGAGCAGTTCTTC. As protein: CASSADASSYNEQFF. This chain links TRBV6-1 with TRBJ2-1; D gene ambiguous. The CDR3 is made up of 15 amino acids. Germline-derived CDR1 and CDR2 are MNHNS and SASEGT. Trimming cost V 4 bases and J 0 bases, with 10 bases left between them.

This rearrangement joins TRBV29-1 to TRBJ2-1; 12 bases fit TRBD2. The CDR3 has 14 residues. With V trimmed by 6 bases and J by 9 bases, 9 bases remained unmatched. Per the germline V gene, CDR1 is SQVTM and CDR2 is ANQGSEA. CDR3 sequence reads: CSVETSGSGIEQFF. The CDR3 DNA reads as TGCAGCGTCGAGACTAGCGGGAGCGGGATTGAGCAGTTCTTC.

This clonotype was recorded many times. The V and J genes are TRBV28 and TRBJ2-1; D is uncertain. With 6 bases removed from V and 10 bases from J, the gap between germline ends came to 13 bases. The V gene's germline CDR1 is MDHEN and CDR2 SYDVKM. The CDR3 spans 12 residues. In nucleotides, the CDR3 is TGTGCCAGCAGCCCCCCCCAGTTGGAGCAGTTCTTC. Protein: CASSPPQLEQFF.

This clonotype was detected only a few times. The DNA of the CDR3 is TGTGCCAGTAGTGAACTAGCGGGAGGTGAGCAGTTCTTC. Translation gives CASSELAGGEQFF. The V gene is TRBV19, the J gene TRBJ2-1; 12 bases match TRBD2. Trimming removed 5 bases from V and 9 bases from J; junction bases left unmatched: 2. The CDR3 covers 13 residues. The germline V gene encodes CDR1 LNHDA and CDR2 SQIVND (reference sequence).

The chain is built from TRBV6-6 and TRBJ2-1, with D perhaps assigned TRBD1 or TRBD2 (5 bases each). CDR3 length equals 14 residues. V dropped 1 base and J dropped 7 bases, with 11 bases sitting between them. Germline-derived CDR1 and CDR2 are MNHNY and SVGAGI (reference sequence). DNA of the CDR3: TGTGCCAGCAGTTACTGGGGACCCACTAATGAGCAGTTCTTC. Translated, it gives CASSYWGPTNEQFF.

This chain links TRBV27 with TRBJ2-3, with 7 nucleotides matching TRBD2. Germline V CDR1 and CDR2: MNHEY, SMNVEV (reference sequence). The CDR3 loop spans 16 amino acids. Trimming at V came to 7 bases and at J to 1 base, leaving 11 bases not matched to a gene. The CDR3 nucleotides read TGTGCCAGCAAGTTCCGGCTGGGGGGGGGCACAGATACGCAGTATTTT. It encodes CASKFRLGGGTDTQYF.

The V and J genes are TRBV2 and TRBJ2-4; D possibly matches TRBD1 or TRBD2 (5 bases each). The germline CDR1 and CDR2 sequences are SNHLY and FYNNEI. V dropped 5 bases and J dropped 0 bases, with 8 bases sitting between them. The CDR3 covers 14 residues. CDR3 loop: CASSLGVAKNIQYF. The CDR3 DNA reads TGTGCCAGCAGTTTGGGGGTAGCCAAAAACATTCAGTACTTC. Based on the CDR3 plus reference TRBV2 and TRBJ2-4, the full variable domain is EPEVTQTPSHQVTQMGQEVILRCVPISNHLYFYWYRQILGQKVEFLVSFYNNEISEKSEIFDDQFSVERPDGSNFTLKIRSTKLEDSAMYFCASSLGVAKNIQYFGAGTRLSVL.

V gene TRBV18 combines with J gene TRBJ2-7; TRBD1 agrees at 8 bases. The CDR3 covers 16 residues. Trimming at V came to 4 bases and at J to 3 bases, leaving 11 bases not matched to a gene. Germline values: CDR1 KGHSH, CDR2 LQKENI. CDR3 loop: CASSLLGQGVLYEQYF. The CDR3 DNA reads as TGTGCCAGCTCACTCCTCGGACAGGGAGTACTCTACGAGCAGTACTTC.

This CDR3 is CSVEGDEHLNTEAFF. CDR3 DNA sequence: TGCAGCGTTGAAGGGGACGAGCACCTTAACACTGAAGCTTTCTTT. V usage is TRBV29-1 and J usage is TRBJ1-1; weak D call: TRBD1 (5 bases). Per germline, CDR1 SQVTM and CDR2 ANQGSEA. Trimming removed 1 base at V and 2 bases at J, with 14 bases between. The CDR3 runs to 15 residues.

The V gene is TRBV27, the J gene TRBJ2-2; D gene unclear. Germline CDR1 is MNHEY and CDR2 is SMNVEV (reference sequence). The V gene lost 4 bases and the J gene lost 6 bases, with 15 bases spanning the gap. This CDR3 has 15 residues. CDR3 bases: TGTGCCAGCAGTTATGAAGGGCTCGGTGCCGGGGAGCTGTTTTTT. Its translation is CASSYEGLGAGELFF.

This clonotype was seen a handful of times. The chain couples TRBV6-5 to TRBJ1-5; D gene uncertain. The CDR3 covers 13 residues. CDR1 and CDR2 from the germline V gene are MNHEY and SVGAGI. V lost 1 base, J lost 8 bases, and 9 bases lay in between. This CDR3 is CASSYFAGEPQHF. CDR3 DNA: TGTGCCAGCAGTTACTTCGCAGGCGAGCCCCAGCATTTT.

The chain links TRBV20-1 to TRBJ1-6; possibly TRBD1 for D (5 bases). V was pared by 6 bases and J by 5 bases, with 17 bases between. The CDR3 loop spans 15 amino acids. Germline loops: CDR1 DFQATT, CDR2 SNEGSKA (reference sequence). In nucleotides, the CDR3 is TGCAGTGCGAAAACCCTGGGACTTAATAATTCACCCCTCCACTTT. Encoded protein: CSAKTLGLNNSPLHF.

In regard to this clonotype: The junction does not match germline at one end; this may be a read error. This chain uses TRBV5-1 with TRBJ2-3; 7 positions match TRBD2. This CDR3 has 16 residues. Germline CDR1 reads SGHRS; CDR2 reads YFSETQ. CDR3 sequence: CASSLAQTSVTDTQYF. The DNA for the CDR3 is TGTGCCAGCAGCTTGGCCCAAACTAGCGTCACAGATACGCAGTATTTT.

The table lists this clonotype with a few counts. The chain has TRBV28 and TRBJ1-5; no definite D call. CDR3 length: 12 amino acids. Deletions cut 9 bases from V and 6 bases from J, with 12 bases between. CDR1 and CDR2 from the germline V gene are MDHEN and SYDVKM. The CDR3 loop is CASGRPVQPQHF. The CDR3 DNA reads as TGTGCCAGTGGACGGCCCGTTCAGCCCCAGCATTTT. Full variable domain (remainder filled in from reference TRBV28 and TRBJ1-5): DVKVTQSSRYLVKRTGEKVFLECVQDMDHENMFWYRQDPGLGLRLIYFSYDVKMKEKGDIPEGYSVSREKKERFSLILESASTNQTSMYLCASGRPVQPQHFGDGTRLSIL.